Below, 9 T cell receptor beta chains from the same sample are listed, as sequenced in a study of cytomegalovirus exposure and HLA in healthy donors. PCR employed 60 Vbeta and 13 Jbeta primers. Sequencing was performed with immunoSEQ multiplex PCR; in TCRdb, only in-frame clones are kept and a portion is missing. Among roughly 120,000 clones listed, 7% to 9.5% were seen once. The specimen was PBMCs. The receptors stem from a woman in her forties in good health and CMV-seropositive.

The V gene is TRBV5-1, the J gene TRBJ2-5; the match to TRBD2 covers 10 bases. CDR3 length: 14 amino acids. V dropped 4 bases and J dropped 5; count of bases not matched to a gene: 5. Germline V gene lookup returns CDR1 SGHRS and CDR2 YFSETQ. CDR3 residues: CASSTGLAMETQYF. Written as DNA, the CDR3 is TGCGCCAGCAGCACGGGACTAGCGATGGAGACCCAGTACTTC. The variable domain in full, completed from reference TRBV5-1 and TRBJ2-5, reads KAGVTQTPRYLIKTRGQQVTLSCSPISGHRSVSWYQQTPGQGLQFLFEYFSETQRNKGNFPGRFSGRQFSNSRSEMNVSTLELGDSALYLCASSTGLAMETQYFGPGTRLLVL.

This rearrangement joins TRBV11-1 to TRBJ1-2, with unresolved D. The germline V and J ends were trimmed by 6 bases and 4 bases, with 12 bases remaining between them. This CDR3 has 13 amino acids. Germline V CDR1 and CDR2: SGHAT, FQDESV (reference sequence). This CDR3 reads CASSLGGSYGYTF. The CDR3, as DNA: TGTGCCAGCAGTCTAGGAGGGAGCTATGGCTACACCTTC.

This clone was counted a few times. The CDR3, as DNA: TGCGCCAGCACCCGAGGCGGGACAGACTATGGCTACACCTTC. Translating gives CASTRGGTDYGYTF. The chain uses TRBV5-1 and TRBJ1-2; the match to TRBD1 covers 7 bases. With V trimmed by 6 bases and J by 3 bases, 8 bases remained unmatched. The CDR3 is made up of 14 amino acids. Germline V gene data show CDR1 as SGHRS and CDR2 as YFSETQ.

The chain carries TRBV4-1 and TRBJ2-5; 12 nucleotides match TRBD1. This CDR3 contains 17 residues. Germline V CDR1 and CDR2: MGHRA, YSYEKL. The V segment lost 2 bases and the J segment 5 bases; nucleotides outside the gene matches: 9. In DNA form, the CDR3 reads TGCGCCAGCAGCCAAACGCCGGGACAGGGGGCAGGGGAGACCCAGTACTTC. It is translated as CASSQTPGQGAGETQYF.

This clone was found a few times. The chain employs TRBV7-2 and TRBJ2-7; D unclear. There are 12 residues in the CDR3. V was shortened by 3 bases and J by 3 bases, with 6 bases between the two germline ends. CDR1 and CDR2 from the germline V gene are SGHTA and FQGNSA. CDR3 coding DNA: TGTGCCAGCAGCTTGCCGGGCTACGAGCAGTACTTC. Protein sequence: CASSLPGYEQYF.

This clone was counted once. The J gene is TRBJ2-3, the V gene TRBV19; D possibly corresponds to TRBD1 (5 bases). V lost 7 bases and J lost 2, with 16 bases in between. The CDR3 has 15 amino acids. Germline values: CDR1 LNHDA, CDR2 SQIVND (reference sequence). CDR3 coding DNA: TGTGCCAGTACCTCGAAGGGGCAGGACACAGATACGCAGTATTTT. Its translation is CASTSKGQDTDTQYF.

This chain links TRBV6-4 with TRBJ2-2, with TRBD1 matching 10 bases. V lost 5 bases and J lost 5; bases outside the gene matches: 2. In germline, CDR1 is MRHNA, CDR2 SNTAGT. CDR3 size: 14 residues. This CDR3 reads CASSPGQGTGELFF. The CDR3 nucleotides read TGTGCCAGCAGTCCGGGACAGGGGACCGGGGAGCTGTTTTTT.

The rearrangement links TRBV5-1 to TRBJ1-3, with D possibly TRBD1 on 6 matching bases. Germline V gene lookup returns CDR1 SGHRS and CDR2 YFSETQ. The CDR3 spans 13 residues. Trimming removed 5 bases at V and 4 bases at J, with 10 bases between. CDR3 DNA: TGCGCCAGCAGGGACAGTGGAGGAAACACCATATATTTT. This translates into CASRDSGGNTIYF. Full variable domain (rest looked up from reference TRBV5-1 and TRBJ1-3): KAGVTQTPRYLIKTRGQQVTLSCSPISGHRSVSWYQQTPGQGLQFLFEYFSETQRNKGNFPGRFSGRQFSNSRSEMNVSTLELGDSALYLCASRDSGGNTIYFGEGSWLTVV.

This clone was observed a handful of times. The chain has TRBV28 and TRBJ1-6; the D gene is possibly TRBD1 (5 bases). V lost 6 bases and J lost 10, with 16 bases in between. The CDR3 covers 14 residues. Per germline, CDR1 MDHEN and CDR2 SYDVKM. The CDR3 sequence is CASRHGPGESPLHF. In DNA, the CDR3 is TGTGCCAGCAGGCACGGACCGGGGGAGTCACCCCTCCACTTT.